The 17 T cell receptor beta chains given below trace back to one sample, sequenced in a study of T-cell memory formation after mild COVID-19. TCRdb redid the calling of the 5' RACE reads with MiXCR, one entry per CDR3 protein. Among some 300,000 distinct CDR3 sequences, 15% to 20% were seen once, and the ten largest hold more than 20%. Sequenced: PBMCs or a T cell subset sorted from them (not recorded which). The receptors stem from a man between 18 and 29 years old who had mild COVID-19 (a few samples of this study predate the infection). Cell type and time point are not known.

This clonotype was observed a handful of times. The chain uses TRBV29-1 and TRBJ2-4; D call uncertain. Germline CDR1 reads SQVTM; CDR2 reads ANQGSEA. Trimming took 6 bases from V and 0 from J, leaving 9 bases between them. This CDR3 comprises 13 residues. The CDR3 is CSVTGVAKNIQYF. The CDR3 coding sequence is TGCAGCGTCACGGGCGTAGCCAAAAACATTCAGTACTTC.

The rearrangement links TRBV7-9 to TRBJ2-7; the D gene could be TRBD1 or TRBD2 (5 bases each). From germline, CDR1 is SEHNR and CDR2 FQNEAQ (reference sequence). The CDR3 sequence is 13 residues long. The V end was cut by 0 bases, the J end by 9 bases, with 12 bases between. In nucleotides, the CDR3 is TGTGCCAGCAGCTTAGCGGGGACCGTCGGGCAGTACGTC. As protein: CASSLAGTVGQYV.

CDR3 sequence (DNA): TGTGCCAGCAGCTTACGTGCGGGGCCTAATTGGGATACGCAGTATTTT. Protein product: CASSLRAGPNWDTQYF. The chain joins TRBV7-6 to TRBJ2-3; the D gene is possibly TRBD2 (6 bases). CDR3 length equals 16 residues. V was trimmed by 2 bases and J by 6 bases, leaving 18 bases between them. The V gene's germline CDR1 is SGHVS and CDR2 FNYEAQ.

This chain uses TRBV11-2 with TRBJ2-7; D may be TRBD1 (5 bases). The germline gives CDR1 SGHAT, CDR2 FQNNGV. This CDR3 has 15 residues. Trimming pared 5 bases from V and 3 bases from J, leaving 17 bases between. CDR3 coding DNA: TGTGCCAGCAGCGTTGGCAACAGGCCCAGCTACGAGCAGTACGTC. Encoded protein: CASSVGNRPSYEQYV.

CDR3 in amino acids: CASSQEGQGYETGELFF. The DNA for the CDR3 is TGCGCCAGCAGCCAAGAGGGACAGGGTTATGAAACCGGGGAGCTGTTTTTT. The chain joins TRBV4-1 to TRBJ2-2; 9 bases are a match to TRBD1. This CDR3 has 17 amino acids. Germline loops: CDR1 MGHRA, CDR2 YSYEKL. The V and J ends lost 0 bases and 5 bases, in that order; junction bases with no gene match: 7.

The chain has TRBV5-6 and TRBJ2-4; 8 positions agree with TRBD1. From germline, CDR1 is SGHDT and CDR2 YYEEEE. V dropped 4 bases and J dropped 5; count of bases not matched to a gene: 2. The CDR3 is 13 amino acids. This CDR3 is CASSEDRENIQYF. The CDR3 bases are TGTGCCAGCAGCGAGGACAGGGAAAACATTCAGTACTTC. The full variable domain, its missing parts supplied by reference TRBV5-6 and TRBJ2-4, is DAGVTQSPTHLIKTRGQQVTLRCSPKSGHDTVSWYQQALGQGPQFIFQYYEEEERQRGNFPDRFSGHQFPNYSSELNVNALLLGDSALYLCASSEDRENIQYFGAGTRLSVL.

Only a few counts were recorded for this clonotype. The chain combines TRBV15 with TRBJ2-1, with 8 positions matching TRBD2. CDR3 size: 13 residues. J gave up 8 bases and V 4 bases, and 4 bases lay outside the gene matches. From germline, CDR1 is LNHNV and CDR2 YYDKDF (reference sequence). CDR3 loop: CATSKAGGDEQFF. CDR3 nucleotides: TGTGCCACCAGCAAGGCGGGGGGAGATGAGCAGTTCTTC. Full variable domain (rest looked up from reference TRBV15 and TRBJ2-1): DAMVIQNPRYQVTQFGKPVTLSCSQTLNHNVMYWYQQKSSQAPKLLFHYYDKDFNNEADTPDNFQSRRPNTSFCFLDIRSPGLGDTAMYLCATSKAGGDEQFFGPGTRLTVL.

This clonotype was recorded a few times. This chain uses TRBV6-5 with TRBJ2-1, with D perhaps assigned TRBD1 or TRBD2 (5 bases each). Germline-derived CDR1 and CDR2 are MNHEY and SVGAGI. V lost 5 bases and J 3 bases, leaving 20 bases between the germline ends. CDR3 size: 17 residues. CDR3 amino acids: CASSSPGPSPLYNEQFF. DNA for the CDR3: TGTGCCAGCAGTAGCCCGGGACCCAGTCCCCTCTACAATGAGCAGTTCTTC.

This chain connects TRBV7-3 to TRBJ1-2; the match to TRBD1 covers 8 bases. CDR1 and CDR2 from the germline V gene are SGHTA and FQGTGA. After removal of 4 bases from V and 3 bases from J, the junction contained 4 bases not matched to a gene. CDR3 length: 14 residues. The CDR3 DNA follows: TGTGCCAGCAGCTCGACAGGGGAGGACTATGGCTACACCTTC. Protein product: CASSSTGEDYGYTF.

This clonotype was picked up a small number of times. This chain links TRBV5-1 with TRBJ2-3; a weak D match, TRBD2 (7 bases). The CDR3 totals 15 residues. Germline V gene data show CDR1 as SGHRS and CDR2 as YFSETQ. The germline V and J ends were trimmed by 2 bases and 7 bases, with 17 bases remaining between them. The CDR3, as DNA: TGCGCCAGCAGCTTAGTATCGGGGGGCCCATATACGCAGTATTTT. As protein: CASSLVSGGPYTQYF.

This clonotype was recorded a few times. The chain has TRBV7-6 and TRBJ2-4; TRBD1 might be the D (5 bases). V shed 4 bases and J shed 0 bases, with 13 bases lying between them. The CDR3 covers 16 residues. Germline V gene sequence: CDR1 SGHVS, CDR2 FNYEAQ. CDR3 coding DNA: TGTGCCAGCAGCTCCCCCGACCAGGGAGCCAAAAACATTCAGTACTTC. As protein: CASSSPDQGAKNIQYF.

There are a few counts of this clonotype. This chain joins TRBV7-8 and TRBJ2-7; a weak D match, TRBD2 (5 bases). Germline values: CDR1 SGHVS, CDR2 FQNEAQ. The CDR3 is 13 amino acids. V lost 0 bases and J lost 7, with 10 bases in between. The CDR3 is CASSLADWSEQYV. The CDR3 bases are TGTGCCAGCAGCTTAGCGGACTGGTCGGAGCAGTACGTC.

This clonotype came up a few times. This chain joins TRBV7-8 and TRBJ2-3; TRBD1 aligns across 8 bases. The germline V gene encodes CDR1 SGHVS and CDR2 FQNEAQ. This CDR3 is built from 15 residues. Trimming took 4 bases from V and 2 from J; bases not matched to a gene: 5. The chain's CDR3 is CASSSRTGNTDTQYF. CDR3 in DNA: TGTGCCAGCAGCTCTAGGACAGGGAACACAGATACGCAGTATTTT.

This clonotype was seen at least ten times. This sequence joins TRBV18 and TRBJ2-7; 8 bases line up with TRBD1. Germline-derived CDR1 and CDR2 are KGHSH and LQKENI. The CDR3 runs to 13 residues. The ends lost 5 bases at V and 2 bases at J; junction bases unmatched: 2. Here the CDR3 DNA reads TGTGCCAGCTCATCGGACAGGGCCTACGAGCAGTACTTC. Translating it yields CASSSDRAYEQYF.

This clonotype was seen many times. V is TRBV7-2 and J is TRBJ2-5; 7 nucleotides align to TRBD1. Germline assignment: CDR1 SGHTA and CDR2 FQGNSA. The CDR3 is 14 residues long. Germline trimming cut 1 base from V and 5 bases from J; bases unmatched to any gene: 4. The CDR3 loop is CASSLDGRGETQYF. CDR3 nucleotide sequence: TGTGCCAGCAGCTTAGACGGCAGGGGGGAGACCCAGTACTTC.

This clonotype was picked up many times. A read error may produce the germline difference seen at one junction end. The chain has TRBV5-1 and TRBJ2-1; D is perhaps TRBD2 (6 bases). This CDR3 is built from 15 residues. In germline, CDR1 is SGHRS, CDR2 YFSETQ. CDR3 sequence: CASSLDGSSYNEQFF. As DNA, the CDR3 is TGTGCCAGCAGCCTCGACGGGAGCTCCTACAATGAGCAGTTCTTC.

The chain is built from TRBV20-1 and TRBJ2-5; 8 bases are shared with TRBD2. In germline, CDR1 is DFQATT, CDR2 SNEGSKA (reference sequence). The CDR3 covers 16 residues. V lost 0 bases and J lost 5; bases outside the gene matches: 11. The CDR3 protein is CSARDRPGGPSETQYF. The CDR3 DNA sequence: TGCAGTGCTAGAGATCGACCGGGGGGGCCTAGTGAGACCCAGTACTTC.